The clone carrying this T cell receptor (beta chain) was counted between two and nine times. The antigen remains unidentified. The authors ran a second PCR of 7 to 11 cycles using a sample-barcoded 5' primer and a J-beta primer mix. TCRdb passed the 5' RACE reads through MiXCR, listing each CDR3 protein once. The profile shows some 290,000 distinct CDR3 sequences, around 29% of them singletons. The CDR3 extends over 10 amino acids. Trimming removed 4 bases at V and 4 bases at J, with 5 bases between. Germline lookup yields CDR1 SQVTM and CDR2 ANQGSEA. The data derive from a study of blood T cells in healthy people across ages. General study points: Lack of knowledge of donor CMV status possibly confounded expanded clonotype changes.

Material: blood. The receptor was derived from a woman aged 70-85 years in good health. J is TRBJ2-7 and V is TRBV29-1, with D possibly TRBD2 on 5 matching bases. DNA for the CDR3: TGCAGCGTTGGGGAGTACGAGCAGTACTTC. Amino acid sequence: CSVGEYEQYF.